This entry is about one TCR beta chain. This sample was included in a study of control samples from healthy donors and cancer patients. Per the germline V gene, CDR1 is MGHRA and CDR2 is YSYEKL. The CDR3 sequence is 15 residues long. The V and J ends lost 0 bases and 4 bases, in that order; junction bases with no gene match: 5. Method: immunoSEQ multiplex PCR; TCRdb's copy keeps in-frame clones and lacks some. The table shows 150,000 or so clones, with roughly 94% occurring only once. Material for sequencing was blood. The receptor was isolated from a woman aged 40 to 55 in good health. The chain is built from TRBV4-1 and TRBJ1-1; the match to TRBD1 covers 7 bases. The CDR3 is CASSQEATGITEAFF. DNA for the CDR3: TGCGCCAGCAGCCAAGAAGCGACAGGGATCACTGAAGCTTTCTTT.